This entry describes one T cell receptor beta chain. Some clones are missing from TCRdb's copy, which holds only in-frame ones; the method was immunoSEQ multiplex PCR. The sample carries some 150,000 clones, over 90% recorded once. These data belong to a study of control samples from healthy donors and cancer patients. The J segment lost 0 bases and the V segment lost 3 bases, leaving 6 bases of the junction unmatched. Germline values: CDR1 SQVTM, CDR2 ANQGSEA. The CDR3 extends over 15 amino acids. V gene TRBV29-1 combines with J gene TRBJ1-1, with 8 bases matching TRBD1. The sequence was collected from a man aged 45-65 years in good health. The sample taken for sequencing was blood. Here the CDR3 reads CSVDPGGSVNTEAFF. Here the CDR3 DNA reads TGCAGCGTTGACCCAGGGGGCTCCGTGAACACTGAAGCTTTCTTT.